This T cell receptor (beta chain) was retrieved from a study of cytomegalovirus exposure and HLA in healthy donors. At the level of the study: Most donors, around 81% of a few hundred genotyped, fell in the Caucasian-associated ancestry cluster.

Concerning this clone itself: Its antigen remains unidentified.

General study findings and limits: The study put under 200 TCR beta chains on its list as cytomegalovirus-associated. V- and J-gene trimming of TCR beta was linked (in a later analysis) to a missense DCLRE1C variant. For most subjects, TCR beta sequences were reported to predict HLA-A and HLA-B alleles with accuracy.

Primers: 60 Vbeta forward and 13 Jbeta reverse. Libraries were prepared by immunoSEQ multiplex PCR; TCRdb keeps only in-frame clonotypes and omits some of them. The sample shows some 150,000 clones, approximately 79% of them seen only once. V trimming: 0 bases; J trimming: 3 bases; junction bases outside the gene matches: 8. This CDR3 has 17 residues. Germline values: CDR1 SGHDT, CDR2 YYEEEE. The chain uses TRBV5-6 and TRBJ2-7; the match to TRBD2 covers 11 bases. The clonotype was recovered from a woman aged 25 to 45 in good health and CMV-seronegative. Sequencing was performed on PBMCs. CDR3 sequence: CASSLAPGLAGYYEQYF. The CDR3 bases are TGTGCCAGCAGCTTGGCCCCCGGACTAGCGGGTTACTACGAGCAGTACTTC. The full variable domain, its missing parts supplied by reference TRBV5-6 and TRBJ2-7, is DAGVTQSPTHLIKTRGQQVTLRCSPKSGHDTVSWYQQALGQGPQFIFQYYEEEERQRGNFPDRFSGHQFPNYSSELNVNALLLGDSALYLCASSLAPGLAGYYEQYFGPGTRLTVT.